These T cell receptor beta chains were read from a single sample in a study of blood T cell repertoires in COVID-19. Sequenced by immunoSEQ multiplex PCR; TCRdb stores in-frame clones only, minus some. Found here are fewer than 180,000 clones, just over 85% of them singletons; the top ten hold under 3.5%. The specimen was peripheral blood. These receptors all stem from a man between 70 and 80 years old with acute or convalescent COVID-19. Both conserved end residues are part of each CDR3. Not all rows give a size; the values are once, few, many and, for expanded clones, a class.

V gene: TRBV7-3
clone size: .
CDR3 protein: CASSLGGLDGYTF

V gene: TRBV27
clone size: .
CDR3 protein: CASSTTNTGELFF

V gene: TRBV5-4
clone size: few
CDR3 protein: CASSLPGQGADEQYF

V gene: TRBV7-6
clone size: .
CDR3 protein: CASSLGLAGVAETQYF

V gene: TRBV11-2
clone size: .
CDR3 protein: CASSSRLQGNTIYF

V gene: TRBV4-1
clone size: .
CDR3 protein: CASSHTGDDQPQHF

V gene: TRBV19
clone size: .
CDR3 protein: CASSMPGLYNEQFF

V gene: TRBV3-1/TRBV3-2
clone size: .
CDR3 protein: CASSQRDRNNEQFF

V gene: TRBV29-1
clone size: .
CDR3 protein: CSVAGVKRGGTEAFF

V gene: TRBV28
clone size: .
CDR3 protein: CASVGGSNQPQHF

V gene: TRBV5-6
clone size: .
CDR3 protein: CASSLGAGAGRETQYF

V gene: TRBV18
clone size: .
CDR3 protein: CASSAGTGSETQYF

V gene: TRBV10-3
clone size: .
CDR3 protein: CAISEPGTSGSMGTDTQYF

V gene: TRBV29-1
clone size: .
CDR3 protein: CSVTDRGDGTQYF

V gene: TRBV28
clone size: .
CDR3 protein: CASSTYTDTQYF

V gene: TRBV13
clone size: .
CDR3 protein: CASSFSGSSYEQYF

V gene: TRBV30
clone size: few
CDR3 protein: CAWSVRRDFVEKLFF

V gene: TRBV6-5
clone size: .
CDR3 protein: CASSYSSGRGEKLFF

V gene: TRBV28
clone size: .
CDR3 protein: CASSLRSGLASYEQYF

V gene: TRBV28
clone size: .
CDR3 protein: CASRPRAGDNSPLHF

V gene: TRBV28
clone size: .
CDR3 protein: CASSSPGTSSYEQYF

V gene: TRBV4-2
clone size: .
CDR3 protein: CASSQEGGGRAVETQYF

V gene: TRBV19
clone size: few
CDR3 protein: CASSIPLGGGTGELFF

V gene: TRBV9
clone size: .
CDR3 protein: CASSVAGTGQPQHF

V gene: TRBV10-3
clone size: .
CDR3 protein: CAISGAQGFSYNEQFF

V gene: TRBV9
clone size: .
CDR3 protein: CASSAPKGVGTDTQYF

V gene: TRBV30
clone size: few
CDR3 protein: CAWDKNSGTRNTGELFF